The 3 T cell receptor beta chains below were found in one sample sequenced in a study of identical twins. TCRdb fed the 5' RACE reads into MiXCR, producing one record per CDR3 protein. The top ten clones hold 1.5% to 2% of a sample with 750,000 to 950,000 distinct CDR3 sequences, more than 9% of them seen once. This same sample was also part of a study on yellow fever vaccine responses in identical twins.

Sequenced material: PBMCs. These receptors were obtained from a woman aged 18-29 years in good health.

This clonotype was seen a handful of times. The chain carries TRBV28 and TRBJ1-5, with a weak D call TRBD1 (5 bases). The CDR3 is made up of 11 amino acids. Germline CDR1 is MDHEN and CDR2 is SYDVKM. Trimming took off 7 bases at V and 6 bases at J, with 7 bases between the two ends. The chain's CDR3 is CASMGVQPQHF. The CDR3 DNA reads as TGTGCCAGCATGGGGGTTCAGCCCCAGCATTTT.

The sample holds many counts of this clonotype. The rearrangement joins TRBV2 to TRBJ2-7, with D tentatively TRBD1 (6 bases). The CDR3 runs 15 residues. Germline assignment: CDR1 SNHLY and CDR2 FYNNEI. V gave up 0 bases and J gave up 2 bases, with 11 bases separating them. The CDR3, as DNA: TGTGCCAGCAGTGAAGCGATGACAGGAGCCTACGAGCAGTACTTC. As protein: CASSEAMTGAYEQYF. Drawing the rest from reference TRBV2 and TRBJ2-7, the complete variable domain is EPEVTQTPSHQVTQMGQEVILRCVPISNHLYFYWYRQILGQKVEFLVSFYNNEISEKSEIFDDQFSVERPDGSNFTLKIRSTKLEDSAMYFCASSEAMTGAYEQYFGPGTRLTVT.

The sample holds a few counts of this clonotype. The rearrangement uses TRBV18 and TRBJ2-1; D might be TRBD1 (5 bases). Per germline, CDR1 KGHSH and CDR2 LQKENI. The germline V and J ends were trimmed by 1 base and 4 bases, with 17 bases remaining between them. CDR3 size: 17 residues. Here the CDR3 DNA reads TGTGCCAGCTCACCACGAAGGACCCCACAGGCGTACAATGAGCAGTTCTTC. The encoded protein is CASSPRRTPQAYNEQFF. The whole variable domain, remainder taken from reference TRBV18 and TRBJ2-1, is NAGVMQNPRHLVRRRGQEARLRCSPMKGHSHVYWYRQLPEEGLKFMVYLQKENIIDESGMPKERFSAEFPKEGPSILRIQQVVRGDSAAYFCASSPRRTPQAYNEQFFGPGTRLTVL.